The source of this T cell receptor (beta chain) is a study of vaccination effects on CD4 cells after COVID-19. After expansion with viral peptide pools in the ViraFEST assay, antigen-specific CD4+ T cells were sequenced. After roughly 10 days in culture, the CD4+ T cells were isolated. It was between March and December 2020 that the person had a SARS-CoV-2 infection confirmed by PCR. About this clone itself: The antigen is not known.

Measured with immunoSEQ multiplex PCR; TCRdb has only the in-frame clones, and not every one. The sample has roughly 70,000 clones; roughly 73% are singletons. Germline CDR1 reads SEHNR; CDR2 reads FQNEAQ (reference sequence). Trimming took off 5 bases at V and 5 bases at J, with 18 bases between the two ends. This CDR3 region has 15 residues. Here the sequenced sample was CD4+ T cells from PBMCs cultured with HIV peptides, taken before COVID-19 vaccination. Indicated subset: HIV-1 Nef peptide pool negative control/reference culture. The V call is TRBV7-9, the J call TRBJ2-5; D possibly uses TRBD1 or TRBD2 (6 bases each). The clonotype was recovered from a human donor who had a prior SARS-CoV-2 infection. CDR3 nucleotides: TGTGCCAGCAGCATAAGGGGGGCGGTCGGGGAGACCCAGTACTTC. It translates to CASSIRGAVGETQYF.